This T cell receptor (beta chain) stems from a study of CD8 T cells in ankylosing spondylitis. Study-level points and caveats: Characteristic of ankylosing spondylitis blood, it appeared, was a TCR beta motif comprising roughly 8 highly homologous variants. Reports say disease-linked clones showed up significantly more in matched ankylosing spondylitis synovial fluid. Some motif variants were previously reported in reactive arthritis synovial fluid and blood.

Germline-derived CDR1 and CDR2 are KGHSH and LQKENI. Trimming removed 6 bases from V and 3 bases from J; junction bases left unmatched: 7. This CDR3 has 14 amino acids. In its sample, this clonotype was seen many times. What it binds is unknown. Quantitative barcoded 5'-RACE was used to prepare TCR beta libraries. TCRdb re-derived calls from the 5' RACE reads in MiXCR, one entry per CDR3 protein. Among roughly 100,000 distinct CDR3 sequences, more than 20% were seen once, and the ten largest hold approximately 13%. Sequencing was carried out using synovial fluid, either unsorted or a sorted T cell fraction (not recorded which). The receptor's source is a male donor with ankylosing spondylitis. J is TRBJ2-7 and V is TRBV18; 8 nucleotides match TRBD2. The CDR3 loop is CASSRSGSFYEQYF. The CDR3 region has the DNA TGTGCCAGCTCCCGCAGCGGGAGTTTCTACGAGCAGTACTTC. The full variable domain, rest sourced from reference TRBV18 and TRBJ2-7, is NAGVMQNPRHLVRRRGQEARLRCSPMKGHSHVYWYRQLPEEGLKFMVYLQKENIIDESGMPKERFSAEFPKEGPSILRIQQVVRGDSAAYFCASSRSGSFYEQYFGPGTRLTVT.